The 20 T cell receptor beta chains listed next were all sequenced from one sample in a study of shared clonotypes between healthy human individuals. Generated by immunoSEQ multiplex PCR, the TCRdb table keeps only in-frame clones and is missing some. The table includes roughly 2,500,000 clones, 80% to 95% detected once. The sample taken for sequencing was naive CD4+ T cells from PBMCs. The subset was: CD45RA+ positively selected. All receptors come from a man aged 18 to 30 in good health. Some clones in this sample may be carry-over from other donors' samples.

The CDR3 DNA follows: TGTGCCATCAGTGTAGAGGGGTCCGACAGGGGGCGCGGCTATGGCTACACCTTC. Amino acids: CAISVEGSDRGRGYGYTF. The chain is built from TRBV10-3 and TRBJ1-2; TRBD1 aligns across 10 bases. The germline V gene encodes CDR1 ENHRY and CDR2 SYGVKD. V lost 4 bases to trimming and J lost 4 bases; unmatched junction nucleotides: 15. This CDR3 comprises 18 residues.

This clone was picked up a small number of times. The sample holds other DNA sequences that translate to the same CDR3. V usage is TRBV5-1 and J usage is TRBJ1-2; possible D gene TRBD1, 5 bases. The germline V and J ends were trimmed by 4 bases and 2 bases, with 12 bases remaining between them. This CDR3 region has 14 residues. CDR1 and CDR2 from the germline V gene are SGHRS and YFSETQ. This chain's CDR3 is CASSPTGGNYGYTF. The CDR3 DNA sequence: TGCGCCAGCAGCCCGACGGGGGGGAACTATGGCTACACCTTC.

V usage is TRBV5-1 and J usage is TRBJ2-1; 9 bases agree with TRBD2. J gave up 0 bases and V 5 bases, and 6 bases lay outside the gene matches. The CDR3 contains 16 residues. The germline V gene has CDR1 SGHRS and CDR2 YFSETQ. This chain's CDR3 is CASRDVSGSSYNEQFF. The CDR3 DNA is TGCGCCAGCAGAGACGTTAGCGGGAGCTCCTACAATGAGCAGTTCTTC.

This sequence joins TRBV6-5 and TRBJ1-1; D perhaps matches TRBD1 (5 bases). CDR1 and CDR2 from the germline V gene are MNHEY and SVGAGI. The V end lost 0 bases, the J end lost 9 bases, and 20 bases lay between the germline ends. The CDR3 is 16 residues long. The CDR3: CASSYSKRGSFLKAFF. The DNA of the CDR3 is TGTGCCAGCAGTTACTCGAAGCGGGGCTCGTTTCTAAAAGCTTTCTTT.

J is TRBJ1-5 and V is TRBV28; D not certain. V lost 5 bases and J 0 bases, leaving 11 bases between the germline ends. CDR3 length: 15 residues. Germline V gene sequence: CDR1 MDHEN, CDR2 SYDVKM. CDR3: CASSTIFYSNQPQHF. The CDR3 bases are TGTGCCAGCAGTACTATTTTCTATAGCAATCAGCCCCAGCATTTT.

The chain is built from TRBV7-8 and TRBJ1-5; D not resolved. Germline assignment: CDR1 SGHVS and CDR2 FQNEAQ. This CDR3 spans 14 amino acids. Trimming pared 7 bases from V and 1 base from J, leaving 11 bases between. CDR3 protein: CASKESLSNQPQHF. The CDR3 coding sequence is TGTGCCAGCAAGGAGAGTTTAAGCAATCAGCCCCAGCATTTT.

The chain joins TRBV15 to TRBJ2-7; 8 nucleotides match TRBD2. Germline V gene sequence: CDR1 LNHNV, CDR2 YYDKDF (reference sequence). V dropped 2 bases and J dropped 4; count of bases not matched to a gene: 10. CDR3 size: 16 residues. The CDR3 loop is CATSRLTSGTRYEQYF. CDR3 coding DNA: TGTGCCACCAGCAGATTAACCTCCGGGACTAGGTACGAGCAGTACTTC.

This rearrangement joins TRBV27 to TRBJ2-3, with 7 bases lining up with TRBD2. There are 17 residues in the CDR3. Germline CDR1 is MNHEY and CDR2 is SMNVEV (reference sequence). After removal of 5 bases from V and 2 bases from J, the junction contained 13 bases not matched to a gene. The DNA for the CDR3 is TGTGCCAGCAGTATATATAGACGGGAGGCTTTCACAGATACGCAGTATTTT. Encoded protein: CASSIYRREAFTDTQYF.

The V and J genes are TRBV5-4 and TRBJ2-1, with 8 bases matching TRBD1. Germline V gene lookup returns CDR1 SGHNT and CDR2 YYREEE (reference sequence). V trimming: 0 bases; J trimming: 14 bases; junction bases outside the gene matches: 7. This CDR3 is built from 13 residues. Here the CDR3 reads CASSLEQGAREFF. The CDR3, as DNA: TGTGCCAGCAGCTTGGAGCAGGGGGCTAGGGAGTTCTTC.

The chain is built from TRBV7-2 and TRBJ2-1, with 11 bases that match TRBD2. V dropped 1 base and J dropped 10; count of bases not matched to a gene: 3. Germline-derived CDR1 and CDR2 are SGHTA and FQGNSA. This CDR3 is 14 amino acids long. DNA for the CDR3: TGTGCCAGCAGCTTAGGAACTAGCGGGGGCGAGCAGTTCTTC. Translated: CASSLGTSGGEQFF.

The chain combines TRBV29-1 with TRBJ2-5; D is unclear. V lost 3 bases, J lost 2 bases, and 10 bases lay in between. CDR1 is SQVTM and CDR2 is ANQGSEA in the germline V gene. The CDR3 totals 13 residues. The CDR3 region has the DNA TGCAGCGTTGATAGAGCTCGACAAGAGACCCAGTACTTC. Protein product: CSVDRARQETQYF.

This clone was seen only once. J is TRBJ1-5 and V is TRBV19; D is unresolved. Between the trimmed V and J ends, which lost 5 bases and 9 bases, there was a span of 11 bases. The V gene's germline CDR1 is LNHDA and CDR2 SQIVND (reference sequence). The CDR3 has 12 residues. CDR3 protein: CASSPGYLPQHF. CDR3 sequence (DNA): TGTGCCAGTAGTCCGGGTTATCTGCCCCAGCATTTT.

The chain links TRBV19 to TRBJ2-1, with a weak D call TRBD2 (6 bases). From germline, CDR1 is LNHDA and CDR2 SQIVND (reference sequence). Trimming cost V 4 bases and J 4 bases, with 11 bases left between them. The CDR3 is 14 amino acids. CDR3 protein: CASSKWEAYNEQFF. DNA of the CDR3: TGTGCCAGTAGTAAGTGGGAGGCATACAATGAGCAGTTCTTC. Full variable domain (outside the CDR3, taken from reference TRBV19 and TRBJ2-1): DGGITQSPKYLFRKEGQNVTLSCEQNLNHDAMYWYRQDPGQGLRLIYYSQIVNDFQKGDIAEGYSVSREKKESFPLTVTSAQKNPTAFYLCASSKWEAYNEQFFGPGTRLTVL.

The CDR3 bases are TGTGCCAGCTCACAACAAAAATGGGGACAGGGGGCTCCTGAAGCTTTCTTT. Protein sequence: CASSQQKWGQGAPEAFF. The chain recombines TRBV18 with TRBJ1-1; 12 bases are shared with TRBD1. The trim removed 4 bases at V and 6 bases at J, leaving 12 bases unmatched. CDR3 length: 17 residues. Germline assignment: CDR1 KGHSH and CDR2 LQKENI.

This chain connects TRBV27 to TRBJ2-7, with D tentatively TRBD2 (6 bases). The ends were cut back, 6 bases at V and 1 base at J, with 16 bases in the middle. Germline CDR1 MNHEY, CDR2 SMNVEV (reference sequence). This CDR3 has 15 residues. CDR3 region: CASSRGTAGSYEQYF. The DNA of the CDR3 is TGTGCCAGCAGCCGGGGGACCGCGGGGTCCTACGAGCAGTACTTC.

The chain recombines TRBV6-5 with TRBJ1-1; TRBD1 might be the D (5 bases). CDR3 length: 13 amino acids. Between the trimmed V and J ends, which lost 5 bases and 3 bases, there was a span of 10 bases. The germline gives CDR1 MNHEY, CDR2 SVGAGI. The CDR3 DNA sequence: TGTGCCAGCAGTAAGGGGACTTACACTGAAGCTTTCTTT. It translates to CASSKGTYTEAFF.

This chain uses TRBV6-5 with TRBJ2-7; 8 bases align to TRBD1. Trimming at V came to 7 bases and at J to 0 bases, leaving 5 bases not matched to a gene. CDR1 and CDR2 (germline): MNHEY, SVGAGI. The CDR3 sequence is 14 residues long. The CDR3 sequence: CASKIDRGSYEQYF. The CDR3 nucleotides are TGTGCCAGCAAAATCGACAGGGGCTCCTACGAGCAGTACTTC.

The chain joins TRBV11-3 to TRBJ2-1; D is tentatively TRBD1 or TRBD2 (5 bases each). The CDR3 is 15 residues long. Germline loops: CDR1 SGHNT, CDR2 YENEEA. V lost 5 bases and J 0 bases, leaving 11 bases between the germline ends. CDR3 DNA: TGTGCCAGCAGCCCGGGACGGATCTCCTACAATGAGCAGTTCTTC. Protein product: CASSPGRISYNEQFF.

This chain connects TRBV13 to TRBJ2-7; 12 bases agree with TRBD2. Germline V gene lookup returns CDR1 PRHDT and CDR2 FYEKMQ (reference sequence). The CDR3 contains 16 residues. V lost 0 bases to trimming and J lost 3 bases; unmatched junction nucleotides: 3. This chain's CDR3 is CASSLGGLAGNYEQYF. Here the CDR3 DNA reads TGTGCCAGCAGCTTAGGCGGACTAGCGGGAAACTACGAGCAGTACTTC.

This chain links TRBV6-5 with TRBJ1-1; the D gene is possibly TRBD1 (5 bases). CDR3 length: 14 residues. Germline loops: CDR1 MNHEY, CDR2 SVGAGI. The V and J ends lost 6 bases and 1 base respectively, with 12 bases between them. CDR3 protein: CASRSGGPNTEAFF. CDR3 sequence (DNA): TGTGCCAGCAGATCCGGGGGTCCGAACACTGAAGCTTTCTTT.